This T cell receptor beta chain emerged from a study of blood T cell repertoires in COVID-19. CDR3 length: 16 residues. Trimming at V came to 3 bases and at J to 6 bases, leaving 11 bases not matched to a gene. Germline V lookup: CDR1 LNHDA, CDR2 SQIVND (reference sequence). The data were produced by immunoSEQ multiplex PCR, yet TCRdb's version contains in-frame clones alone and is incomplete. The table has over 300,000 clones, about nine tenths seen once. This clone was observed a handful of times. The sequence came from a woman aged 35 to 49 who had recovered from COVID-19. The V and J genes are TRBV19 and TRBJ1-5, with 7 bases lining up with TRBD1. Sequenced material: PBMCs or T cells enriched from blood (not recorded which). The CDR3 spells CASSIATGAGGQPQHF. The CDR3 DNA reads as TGTGCCAGTAGTATCGCTACAGGGGCAGGAGGTCAGCCCCAGCATTTT.